A selection of T cell receptor beta chains follows, all from one sample in a study of T cell repertoires in cytomegalovirus infection. TCRdb reanalysed the reads using MiXCR and keeps one entry per CDR3 protein. The sample consists of 300,000 to 400,000 distinct CDR3 sequences, more than 8% of them appearing once. What was sequenced was PBMCs. These TCRs come from a human donor in good health (CMV status not recorded). Some clones in this sample may be carry-over from other donors' samples. The conserved cysteine and the conserved F or W are not part of the CDR3 here. Each record gives: CDR3 length, V gene, CDR3 protein.

len: 14; v_gene: TRBV15; CDR3aa: ATSRDSGGNTGELF
len: 12; v_gene: TRBV6-6; CDR3aa: ASSYSPSSNEQF
len: 9; v_gene: TRBV25-1; CDR3aa: ASSETSIQF
len: 13; v_gene: TRBV10-3; CDR3aa: AISGGLASSYEQY
len: 12; v_gene: TRBV6-6; CDR3aa: ASSYHGGDYGYT
len: 13; v_gene: TRBV19; CDR3aa: ASSERGRPYNEQF
len: 12; v_gene: TRBV12-3/TRBV12-4; CDR3aa: ASSSLTGGQPQH
len: 12; v_gene: TRBV7-2; CDR3aa: ASSLTQPNQPQH
len: 13; v_gene: TRBV4-2; CDR3aa: ASSQGTVGTDTQY
len: 14; v_gene: TRBV12-3/TRBV12-4; CDR3aa: ASSGMAGVNTGELF
len: 11; v_gene: TRBV7-2; CDR3aa: ASSRLAAYEQY
len: 12; v_gene: TRBV7-2; CDR3aa: ARSGLANTGELF
len: 15; v_gene: TRBV9; CDR3aa: ASSAYSDPDSNQPQH
len: 11; v_gene: TRBV7-2; CDR3aa: ASRLDRDHEQY
len: 14; v_gene: TRBV7-2; CDR3aa: ASSLGPPGAYNEQF
len: 14; v_gene: TRBV28; CDR3aa: ASSLSIAYRGDTIY